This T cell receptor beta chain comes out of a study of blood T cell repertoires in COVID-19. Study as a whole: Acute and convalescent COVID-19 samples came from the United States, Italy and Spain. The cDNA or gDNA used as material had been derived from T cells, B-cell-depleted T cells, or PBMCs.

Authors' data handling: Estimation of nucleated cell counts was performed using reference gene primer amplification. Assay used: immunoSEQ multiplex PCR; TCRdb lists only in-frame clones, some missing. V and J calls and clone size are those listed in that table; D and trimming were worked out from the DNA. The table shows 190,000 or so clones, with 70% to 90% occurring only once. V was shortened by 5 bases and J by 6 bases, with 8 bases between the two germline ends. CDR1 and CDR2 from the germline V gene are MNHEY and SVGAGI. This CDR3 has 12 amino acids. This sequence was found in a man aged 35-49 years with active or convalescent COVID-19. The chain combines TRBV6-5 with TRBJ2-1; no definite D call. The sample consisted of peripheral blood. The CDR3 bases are TGTGCCAGCAGTACGACTGGCAATGAGCAGTTCTTC. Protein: CASSTTGNEQFF.